The TCR beta chain under discussion was sequenced for a study of early T cells in non-severe SARS-CoV-2 infection. Background on the study: Sequencing used unsorted whole-blood bulk RNA, so chains lack pairing.

A few counts support this clonotype. This CDR3 has 18 residues. Germline CDR1 LNHDA, CDR2 SQIVND (reference sequence). V was trimmed by 7 bases and J by 4 bases, leaving 26 bases between them. Each single cDNA molecule received a unique molecular identifier. TCRdb passed the 5' RACE reads through MiXCR, listing each CDR3 protein once. Among under 25,000 distinct CDR3 sequences listed, 4.5% to 5% were seen once. This TCR was sampled from an adult who was a healthcare worker with PCR-confirmed SARS-CoV-2 infection or an uninfected control (not recorded which). Sequences were obtained from whole blood. The chain couples TRBV19 to TRBJ2-1; possible D gene TRBD1, 7 bases. CDR3 amino acids: CASTSIQGGRLNYNEQFF. For the CDR3, the DNA is TGTGCCAGTACCAGCATTCAGGGGGGCAGGCTGAATTACAATGAGCAGTTCTTC.